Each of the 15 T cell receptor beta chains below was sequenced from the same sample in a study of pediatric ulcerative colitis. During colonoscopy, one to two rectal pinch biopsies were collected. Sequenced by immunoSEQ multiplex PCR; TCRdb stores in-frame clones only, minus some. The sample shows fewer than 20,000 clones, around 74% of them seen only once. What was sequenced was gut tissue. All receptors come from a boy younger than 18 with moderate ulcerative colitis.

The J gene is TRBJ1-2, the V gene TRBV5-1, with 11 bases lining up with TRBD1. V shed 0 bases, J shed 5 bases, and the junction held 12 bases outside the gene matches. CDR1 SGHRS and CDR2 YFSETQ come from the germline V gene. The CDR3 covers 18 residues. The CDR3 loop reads CASSLASRDRGFWYGYTF. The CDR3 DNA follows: TGCGCCAGCAGCTTGGCCTCTCGGGACAGGGGGTTCTGGTATGGCTACACCTTC. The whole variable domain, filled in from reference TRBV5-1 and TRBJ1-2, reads KAGVTQTPRYLIKTRGQQVTLSCSPISGHRSVSWYQQTPGQGLQFLFEYFSETQRNKGNFPGRFSGRQFSNSRSEMNVSTLELGDSALYLCASSLASRDRGFWYGYTFGSGTRLTVV.

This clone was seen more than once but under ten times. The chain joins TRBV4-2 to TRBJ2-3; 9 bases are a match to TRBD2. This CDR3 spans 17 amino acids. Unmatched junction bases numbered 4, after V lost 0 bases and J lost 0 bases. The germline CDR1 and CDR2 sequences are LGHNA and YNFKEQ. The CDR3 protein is CASSQEASGDSTDTQYF. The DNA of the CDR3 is TGTGCCAGCAGCCAAGAGGCTAGCGGGGATAGCACAGATACGCAGTATTTT.

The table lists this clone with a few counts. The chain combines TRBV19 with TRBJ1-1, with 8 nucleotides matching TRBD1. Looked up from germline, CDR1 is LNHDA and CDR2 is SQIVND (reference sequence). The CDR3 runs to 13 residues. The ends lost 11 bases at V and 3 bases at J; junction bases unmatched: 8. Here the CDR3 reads CAVRTGGYTEAFF. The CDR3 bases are TGTGCCGTCCGTACAGGGGGTTACACTGAAGCTTTCTTT.

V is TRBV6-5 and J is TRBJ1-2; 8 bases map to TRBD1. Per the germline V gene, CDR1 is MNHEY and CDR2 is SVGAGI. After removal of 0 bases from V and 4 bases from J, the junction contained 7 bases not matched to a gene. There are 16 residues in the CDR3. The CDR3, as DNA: TGTGCCAGCAGTTACTCGGGCACAGGGGGGGGCTATGGCTACACCTTC. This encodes CASSYSGTGGGYGYTF.

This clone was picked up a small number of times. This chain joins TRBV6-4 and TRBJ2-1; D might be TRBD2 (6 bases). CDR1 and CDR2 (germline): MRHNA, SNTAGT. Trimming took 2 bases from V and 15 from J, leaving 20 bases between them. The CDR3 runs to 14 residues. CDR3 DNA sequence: TGTGCCAGCAGTGACACGGCGGGGTTATCGGTACGGTTCTTC. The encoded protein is CASSDTAGLSVRFF.

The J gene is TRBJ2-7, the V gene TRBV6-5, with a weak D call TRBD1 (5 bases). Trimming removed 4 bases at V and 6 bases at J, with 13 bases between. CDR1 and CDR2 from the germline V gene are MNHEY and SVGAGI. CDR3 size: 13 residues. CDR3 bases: TGTGCCAGCAGTTCCCAGGTTCAGGGCGAGCAGTACTTC. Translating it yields CASSSQVQGEQYF.

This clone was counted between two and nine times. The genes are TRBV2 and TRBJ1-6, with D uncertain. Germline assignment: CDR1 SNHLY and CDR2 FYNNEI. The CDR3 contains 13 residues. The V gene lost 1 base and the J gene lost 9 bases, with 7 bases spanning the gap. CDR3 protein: CASSEGRFSPLHF. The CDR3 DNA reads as TGTGCCAGCAGTGAAGGACGCTTTTCACCCCTCCACTTT.

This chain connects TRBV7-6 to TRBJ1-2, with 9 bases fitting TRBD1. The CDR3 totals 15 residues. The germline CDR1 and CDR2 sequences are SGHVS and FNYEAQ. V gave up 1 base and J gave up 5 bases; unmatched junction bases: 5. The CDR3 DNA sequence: TGTGCCAGCAGCTTAGATACAGGGGGCCATTATGGCTACACCTTC. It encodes CASSLDTGGHYGYTF.

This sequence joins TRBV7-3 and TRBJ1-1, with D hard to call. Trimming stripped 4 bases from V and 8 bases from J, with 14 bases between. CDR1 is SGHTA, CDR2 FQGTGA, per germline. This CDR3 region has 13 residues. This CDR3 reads CASSYGSSSEAFF. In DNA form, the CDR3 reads TGTGCCAGCAGCTATGGGTCCTCCAGCGAAGCTTTCTTT.

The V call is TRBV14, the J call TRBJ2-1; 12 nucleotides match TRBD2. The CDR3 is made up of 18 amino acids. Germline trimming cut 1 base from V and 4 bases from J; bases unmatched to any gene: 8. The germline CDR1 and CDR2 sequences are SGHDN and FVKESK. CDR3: CASSQGKLLAGGYNEQFF. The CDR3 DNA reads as TGTGCCAGCAGCCAAGGGAAGCTACTAGCGGGGGGTTACAATGAGCAGTTCTTC.

The CDR3 nucleotides read TGTGCCAGCAGTGCCCTAGCGGGGGGTCTGGGTGAGACCCAGTACTTC. Its translation is CASSALAGGLGETQYF. V gene TRBV2 combines with J gene TRBJ2-5, with 11 bases that match TRBD2. V shed 4 bases, J shed 5 bases, and the junction held 9 bases outside the gene matches. The CDR3 consists of 16 residues. Germline CDR1 reads SNHLY; CDR2 reads FYNNEI.

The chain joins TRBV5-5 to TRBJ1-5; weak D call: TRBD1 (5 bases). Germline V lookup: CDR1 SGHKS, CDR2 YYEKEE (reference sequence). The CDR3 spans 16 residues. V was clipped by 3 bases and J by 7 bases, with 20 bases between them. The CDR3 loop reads CASSSTRDRAGQPQHF. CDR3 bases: TGTGCCAGCAGCTCTACAAGGGACCGGGCGGGACAGCCCCAGCATTTT.

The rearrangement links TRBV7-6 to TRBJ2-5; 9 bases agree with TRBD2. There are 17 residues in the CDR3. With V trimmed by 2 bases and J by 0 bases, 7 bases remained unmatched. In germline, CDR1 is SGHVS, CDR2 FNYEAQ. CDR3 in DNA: TGTGCCAGCAGCTTACTTTTCGGCGGGGGGGACCAAGAGACCCAGTACTTC. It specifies CASSLLFGGGDQETQYF.

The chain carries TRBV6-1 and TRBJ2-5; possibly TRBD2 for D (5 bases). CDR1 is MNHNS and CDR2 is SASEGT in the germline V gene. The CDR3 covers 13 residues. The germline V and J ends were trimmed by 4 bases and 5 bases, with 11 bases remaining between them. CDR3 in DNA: TGTGCCAGCAGTGGCGGGTTTGGCGAGACCCAGTACTTC. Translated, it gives CASSGGFGETQYF.

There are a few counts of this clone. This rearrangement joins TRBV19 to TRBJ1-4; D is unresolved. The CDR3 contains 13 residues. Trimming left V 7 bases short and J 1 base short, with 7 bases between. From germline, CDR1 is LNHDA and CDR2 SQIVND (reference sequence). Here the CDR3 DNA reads TGTGCCAGTACGGGAATAACTAATGAAAAACTGTTTTTT. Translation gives CASTGITNEKLFF.